This T cell receptor (beta chain) is from a study of T-cell memory formation after mild COVID-19. Whole-study results and caveats: Pre-infection memory carried some responding clones, suggesting that cross-reactive memory joined.

Each CDR3 protein is one row after TCRdb ran MiXCR on the 5' RACE reads. The sample consists of roughly 400,000 distinct CDR3 sequences, about 17% of them appearing once. This CDR3 is 13 amino acids long. Germline assignment: CDR1 SGHTA and CDR2 FQGNSA. The V gene lost 5 bases and the J gene lost 1 base, with 8 bases spanning the gap. To note about this clonotype: Its antigen remains unidentified.

This clonotype was obtained from a man between 18 and 35 years old who had mild COVID-19 (a few samples of this study predate the infection). Cell type and time point are not known. The chain carries TRBV7-2 and TRBJ1-1; no reliable D call. The sample comprised PBMCs or a T cell subset sorted from them (not recorded which). The CDR3 bases are TGTGCCAGCAGCGTACGCGAGAACACTGAAGCTTTCTTT. It is translated as CASSVRENTEAFF.